This T cell receptor (beta chain) was documented in a study of regulatory T cells in long-lasting Graves disease. In regard to this clonotype: Its antigen is not known.

HTBI primers from iRepertoire and Arm-PCR of CDR3 regions yielded the TCR beta libraries. TCRdb reprocessed the multiplex PCR reads via MiXCR and lists one record per CDR3 protein. Among 450,000 or so distinct CDR3 sequences listed, less than 25% were seen once. Study-wide results and caveats: More public clonotypes were shared by persistent patients (around 2,800) than by new patients (approximately 1,000).

As for time point: persistent/refractory GD, antithyroid drugs over 5 years with positive TRAb. From RNA extracted from PBMCs, the TCR library was made. Patients with Graves' disease were diagnosed by American Thyroid Association guidelines. Germline V gene lookup returns CDR1 SGHRS and CDR2 YFSETQ. With 3 bases removed from V and 4 bases from J, the gap between germline ends came to 17 bases. The CDR3 totals 15 residues. The sequenced sample was peripheral blood mononuclear cells (PBMCs), obtained when the disease was refractory, from a patient treated with antithyroid drugs. The chain carries TRBV5-1 and TRBJ2-7; the D call may be TRBD1 or TRBD2 (5 bases each). The TCR was taken from a female donor with Graves disease. This CDR3 reads CASSSNTGTPYEQYF. DNA of the CDR3: TGCGCCAGCAGCTCAAACACCGGGACCCCATACGAGCAGTACTTC.